The clone carrying this T cell receptor beta chain was found a few times. These data are taken from a study of blood T cells in healthy people across ages. PCR was performed a second time for about 7 to 11 cycles using a sample-barcoded 5' primer and a J-beta primer mix. TCRdb recomputed calls from the 5' RACE reads with MiXCR, one row per CDR3 protein. Among 1.5 million to 1.8 million distinct CDR3 sequences listed, 40% to 45% were seen once. The V gene lost 6 bases and the J gene lost 2 bases, with 19 bases spanning the gap. CDR1 and CDR2 (germline): MDHEN, SYDVKM. The CDR3 is 16 amino acids. The sequencing input was blood. The rearrangement uses TRBV28 and TRBJ1-1; D not certain. The TCR sequence derives from a woman between 18 and 29 years old in good health. This chain's CDR3 is CASRSQSGWQNTEAFF. CDR3 DNA: TGTGCCAGCAGATCCCAGTCGGGGTGGCAAAACACTGAAGCTTTCTTT. The whole variable domain, filled in from reference TRBV28 and TRBJ1-1, reads DVKVTQSSRYLVKRTGEKVFLECVQDMDHENMFWYRQDPGLGLRLIYFSYDVKMKEKGDIPEGYSVSREKKERFSLILESASTNQTSMYLCASRSQSGWQNTEAFFGQGTRLTVV.